This T cell receptor (beta chain) was documented in a study of Graves' ophthalmopathy and Graves' hyperthyroidism. Study as a whole: Upon initial diagnosis and before any treatment, peripheral blood was collected.

For repertoire sequencing, the TCR beta CDR3 regions were amplified from RNA transcripts. HTBI primers were used in a first-round RT-PCR, which preceded a second-round multiplex PCR. In TCRdb, the multiplex PCR reads were re-called with MiXCR into one record per CDR3 protein. Among 300,000 to 400,000 distinct CDR3 sequences listed, approximately 18% were seen once. Hyperthyroidism counted as stable given no ophthalmopathy within 18 months of follow-up. Trimming took off 2 bases at V and 4 bases at J, with 14 bases between the two ends. Germline loops: CDR1 SGHTA, CDR2 FQGNSA. The CDR3 sequence is 16 residues long. This clonotype was recorded at least ten times.

This TCR derives from an adult woman with stable Graves' hyperthyroidism. Sequences were obtained from peripheral blood. The gene calls are TRBV7-2 and TRBJ2-2; no reliable D call. CDR3 nucleotides: TGTGCCAGCAGCTTAACATTCGCGGATACCACCGGGGAGCTGTTTTTT. Translated, it gives CASSLTFADTTGELFF. The whole variable domain, filled in from reference TRBV7-2 and TRBJ2-2, reads GAGVSQSPSNKVTEKGKDVELRCDPISGHTALYWYRQSLGQGLEFLIYFQGNSAPDKSGLPSDRFSAERTGGSVSTLTIQRTQQEDSAVYLCASSLTFADTTGELFFGEGSRLTVL.